These T cell receptor beta chains were read from a single sample in a study of shared clonotypes between healthy human individuals. Only in-frame clones appear in the TCRdb table, and some are missing; sequencing was by immunoSEQ multiplex PCR. The top ten clones hold 10% to 15% of a sample with fewer than 650,000 clones, 76% of them seen once. Source material: PBMCs. The receptors stem from a woman between 35 and 50 years old in good health. Some clones in this sample may be carry-over from other donors' samples. The CDR3 runs from the conserved cysteine through the conserved F or W. A D gene is named only where the DNA matches it firmly. The size entry is marked missing in some rows and otherwise reads once, few, many or a size class.

D	V	size	J	DNA	CDR3
-	TRBV5-1	-	TRBJ1-2	TGCGCCAGCAGCTTGGGGAGGGGCGAGAACTATGGCTACACCTTC	CASSLGRGENYGYTF
TRBD2	TRBV7-2	-	TRBJ2-7	TGTGCCAGCAGCTTAGGGGGCGGGAGCTCCTACGAGCAGTACTTC	CASSLGGGSSYEQYF
TRBD2	TRBV7-3	-	TRBJ2-7	TGTGCCAGCAGCTTATTTGCGGGAGGCTCCTACGAGCAGTACTTC	CASSLFAGGSYEQYF
-	TRBV15	once	TRBJ1-5	TGTGCCACCAGCAGAGATAGTTTGCAGGATAGCAATCAGCCCCAGCATTTT	CATSRDSLQDSNQPQHF
-	TRBV7-3	-	TRBJ2-1	TGTGCCAGCAGCTTAGGACTATACAATGAGCAGTTCTTC	CASSLGLYNEQFF
-	TRBV11-2	-	TRBJ1-4	TGTGCCAGCAGCCTCGATGGCACAACTAATGAAAAACTGTTTTTT	CASSLDGTTNEKLFF
-	TRBV4-3	once	TRBJ2-7	TGCGCCAGCAGCCAAGATATAGGGTTCGAGCAGTACTTC	CASSQDIGFEQYF
TRBD2	TRBV7-9	-	TRBJ2-3	TGTGCCAGCAGCCCCGGGACTAGCGGAGATACGCAGTATTTT	CASSPGTSGDTQYF
TRBD1	TRBV19	-	TRBJ2-5	TGTGCCAGTAGTCCGACAGGGTCACAAGAGACCCAGTACTTC	CASSPTGSQETQYF
TRBD1	TRBV27	-	TRBJ2-7	TGTGCCAGCACCCGGACAGGGCTCGGCGAGCAGTACTTC	CASTRTGLGEQYF
TRBD1	TRBV5-1	once	TRBJ1-6	TGCGCCAGCAGCTTGTCAGGGGGCGGCTCACCCCTCCACTTT	CASSLSGGGSPLHF
TRBD2	TRBV5-1	-	TRBJ2-3	TGCGCCAGCAGCTTGGGGAGCGGGAATGCAGATACGCAGTATTTT	CASSLGSGNADTQYF
-	TRBV9	-	TRBJ2-7	TGTGCCAGCAGCGTAGGGCCCTTGCTGAGGGACGAGCAGTACTTC	CASSVGPLLRDEQYF
-	TRBV27	-	TRBJ2-7	TGTGCCAGCAGTTTATCTGGTTTCGCGGGATCCTACGAGCAGTACTTC	CASSLSGFAGSYEQYF
TRBD2	TRBV7-8	-	TRBJ2-7	TGTGCCAGCAGCTTAGCGGGACTAGCGGGGGCCGAGCAGTACTTC	CASSLAGLAGAEQYF
TRBD1	TRBV28	-	TRBJ2-7	TGTGCCAGCAGTTTCCTGGACAGGGAAGGGGACGAGCAGTACTTC	CASSFLDREGDEQYF
-	TRBV7-3	-	TRBJ2-5	TGTGCCAGCAGCCGACAGTCCCAAGAGACCCAGTACTTC	CASSRQSQETQYF
TRBD2	TRBV30	-	TRBJ2-1	TGTGCCTGGAGAACTAGCGGGGGGGGCAATGAGCAGTTCTTC	CAWRTSGGGNEQFF
-	TRBV7-2	-	TRBJ2-5	TGTGCCAGCAGCTTGGGTGCAGGGCAAGAGACCCAGTACTTC	CASSLGAGQETQYF
-	TRBV5-8	few	TRBJ1-2	TGTGCCAGCACCTTCGGGCCGGTATTGGGCTATGGCTACACCTTC	CASTFGPVLGYGYTF
-	TRBV7-9	-	TRBJ1-1	TGTGCCAGCAGCTTGGGCCCGGGGGCTGAAGCTTTCTTT	CASSLGPGAEAFF
-	TRBV28	few	TRBJ1-2	TGTGCCAGCAGTTCTCCTTCGAGGGGCGCAAACTATGGCTACACCTTC	CASSSPSRGANYGYTF
-	TRBV5-4	-	TRBJ2-7	TGTGCCAGCAGCCAACCGACAGCAAACCCCTACGAGCAGTACTTC	CASSQPTANPYEQYF
TRBD1	TRBV7-8	-	TRBJ2-7	TGTGCCAGCAGCTTCAGGACAGGGTACCCCTACGAGCAGTACTTC	CASSFRTGYPYEQYF
TRBD2	TRBV5-1	-	TRBJ2-1	TGCGCCAGCAGCTTGGCGGTGGGACTAGCTTACAATGAGCAGTTCTTC	CASSLAVGLAYNEQFF
-	TRBV15	-	TRBJ2-1	TGTGCCACCAGCACCCTCGGACAGATCAATGAGCAGTTCTTC	CATSTLGQINEQFF
TRBD2	TRBV28	-	TRBJ2-5	TGTGCCAGCTGCCATCCGGGGGGAGGGGAAGAGACCCAGTACTTC	CASCHPGGGEETQYF
-	TRBV4-3	-	TRBJ2-2	TGCGCCAGCAGCCAAGATAGGACCGGGGAGCTGTTTTTT	CASSQDRTGELFF
TRBD1	TRBV9	once	TRBJ1-2	TGTGCCAGCAGCACTGGACAGGGGGGCGGCTACACCTTC	CASSTGQGGGYTF
-	TRBV5-1	-	TRBJ1-1	TGCGCCAGCAGCCAGAATGCGGGTGGGAACACTGAAGCTTTCTTT	CASSQNAGGNTEAFF
TRBD2	TRBV18	-	TRBJ2-3	TGTGCCAGCTCGCGACTAGCGGACACAGATACGCAGTATTTT	CASSRLADTDTQYF
-	TRBV6-6	-	TRBJ2-7	TGTGCCAGCAGTTACGGTACCCCGGACGGACCCATGGAGCAGTACTTC	CASSYGTPDGPMEQYF
-	TRBV5-8	once	TRBJ1-1	TGTGCCAGCAGCACCCGGTTGGAGAACACTGAAGCTTTCTTT	CASSTRLENTEAFF
TRBD2	TRBV5-1	-	TRBJ2-1	TGCGCCAGCAGCACCGGACTAGCGCGGAACAATGAGCAGTTCTTC	CASSTGLARNNEQFF
TRBD1	TRBV6-4	few	TRBJ2-2	TGTGCCAGCAGCAAAGAGGGGGCAGGCACCGGGGAGCTGTTTTTT	CASSKEGAGTGELFF
-	TRBV7-8	-	TRBJ1-4	TGTGCCAGCAGACCATTAGAGGGGCGGTTTGAAAAACTGTTTTTT	CASRPLEGRFEKLFF
TRBD1	TRBV6-6	-	TRBJ2-2	TGTGCCAGCAGTCCCGTGGACAGGTCCATTTCCGGGGAGCTGTTTTTT	CASSPVDRSISGELFF